At least ten counts were recorded for the clone carrying this T cell receptor (beta chain). What it recognizes is unknown. Samples came from axillary lymph nodes draining the breast cancer. This sample is part of a study of breast tumors, draining lymph nodes, adjacent tissues. General observations from the study: Data fit most tumor T cells coming from lymph node, expanding in tumor. Compared with lymph nodes, tumors were less diverse; compared with nontumor tissue, more.

CDR3 size: 13 residues. The germline CDR1 and CDR2 sequences are SGHDN and FVKESK. Trimming cost V 6 bases and J 5 bases, with 13 bases left between them. TCRdb fed the multiplex PCR reads into MiXCR, producing one record per CDR3 protein. The table records 190,000 or so distinct CDR3 sequences, approximately 33% of them present only once. This clonotype originated in a female donor with breast cancer. Some clones in this sample may be carry-over from other donors' samples. The material sequenced was axillary lymph node tissue. The rearrangement links TRBV14 to TRBJ1-2; D uncertain. In DNA form, the CDR3 reads TGTGCCAGCAGTCCCGGGGTCCTATATGGCTACACCTTC. It specifies CASSPGVLYGYTF. The full variable domain, completed using reference TRBV14 and TRBJ1-2, is EAGVTQFPSHSVIEKGQTVTLRCDPISGHDNLYWYRRVMGKEIKFLLHFVKESKQDESGMPNNRFLAERTGGTYSTLKVQPAELEDSGVYFCASSPGVLYGYTFGSGTRLTVV.